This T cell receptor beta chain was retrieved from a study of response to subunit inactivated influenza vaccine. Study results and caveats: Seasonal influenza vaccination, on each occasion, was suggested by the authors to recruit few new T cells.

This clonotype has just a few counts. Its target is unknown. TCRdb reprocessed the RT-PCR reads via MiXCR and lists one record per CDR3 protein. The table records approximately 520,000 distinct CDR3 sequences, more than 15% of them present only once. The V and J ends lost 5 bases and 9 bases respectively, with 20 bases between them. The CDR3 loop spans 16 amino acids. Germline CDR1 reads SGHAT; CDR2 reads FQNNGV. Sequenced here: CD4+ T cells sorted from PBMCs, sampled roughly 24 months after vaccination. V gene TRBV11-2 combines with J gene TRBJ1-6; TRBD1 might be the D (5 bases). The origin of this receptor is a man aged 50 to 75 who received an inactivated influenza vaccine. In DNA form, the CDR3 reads TGTGCCAGCAGCCCCTTTGAGGGGAAATTCCGTTCACCCCTCCACTTT. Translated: CASSPFEGKFRSPLHF.